The 7 T cell receptor beta chains presented below share a single source sample, sequenced in a study of T cell repertoires in cytomegalovirus infection. The antigens of these receptors remain unknown. TCRdb re-derived calls from the reads in MiXCR, one entry per CDR3 protein. The sample has 550,000 to 700,000 distinct CDR3 sequences; over 35% are singletons. The source material was cultured PBMCs, sampled from culture after CMV antigen stimulation. These TCRs come from a human donor in good health (CMV status not recorded). Some clones in this sample may be carry-over from other donors' samples.

V usage is TRBV11-2 and J usage is TRBJ2-3, with 9 bases aligning to TRBD2. The V gene end was trimmed by 8 bases and the J gene end by 5 bases; junction bases not matched to a gene: 11. Germline CDR1 reads SGHAT; CDR2 reads FQNNGV. This CDR3 is built from 15 residues. As DNA, the CDR3 is TGTGCCAGCGGGAGGGGCGGGGGGGCTGGAGATACGCAGTATTTT. Amino acids: CASGRGGGAGDTQYF.

The V and J genes are TRBV5-1 and TRBJ2-7; perhaps TRBD1 as D (5 bases). Trimming removed 0 bases from V and 1 base from J, with 17 bases in between. The CDR3 length is 17 residues. Germline CDR1 SGHRS, CDR2 YFSETQ. This CDR3 reads CASSLAKGNRLSYEQYF. The DNA for the CDR3 is TGCGCCAGCAGCTTGGCTAAGGGGAACAGGCTTTCCTACGAGCAGTACTTC.

This clonotype was recorded a few times. The chain links TRBV7-9 to TRBJ2-7; D perhaps matches TRBD2 (6 bases). Per germline, CDR1 SEHNR and CDR2 FQNEAQ (reference sequence). V was cut by 2 bases and J by 5 bases, with 13 bases left in between. The CDR3 runs 14 residues. The CDR3 nucleotides read TGTGCCAGCAGCTTAAGCGGGCGTTCCCACGAGCAGTACTTC. Its translation: CASSLSGRSHEQYF. Based on the CDR3 plus reference TRBV7-9 and TRBJ2-7, the full variable domain is DTGVSQNPRHKITKRGQNVTFRCDPISEHNRLYWYRQTLGQGPEFLTYFQNEAQLEKSRLLSDRFSAERPKGSFSTLEIQRTEQGDSAMYLCASSLSGRSHEQYFGPGTRLTVT.

The rearrangement links TRBV7-2 to TRBJ2-1, with a weak D call TRBD2 (5 bases). The CDR3 extends over 12 amino acids. CDR1 is SGHTA and CDR2 is FQGNSA in the germline V gene. V shed 1 base and J shed 15 bases, with 13 bases lying between them. The CDR3 is CASSLVGRRRFF. The CDR3 nucleotides are TGTGCCAGCAGCTTAGTGGGCAGGAGGAGGTTCTTC.

This chain connects TRBV2 to TRBJ1-5, with D perhaps TRBD1 (6 bases). V was clipped by 8 bases and J by 7 bases, with 15 bases between them. Per germline, CDR1 SNHLY and CDR2 FYNNEI. This CDR3 is built from 13 residues. The CDR3 DNA follows: TGTGCCAGCGACAACAGGGAAGGGCAGCCCCAGCATTTT. As protein: CASDNREGQPQHF.

In this sample, this clonotype turned up a few times. V gene TRBV4-2 combines with J gene TRBJ1-4; 9 bases map to TRBD1. CDR3 length: 15 residues. The V gene's germline CDR1 is LGHNA and CDR2 YNFKEQ. V gave up 1 base and J gave up 7 bases; unmatched junction bases: 4. Here the CDR3 DNA reads TGTGCCAGCAGCCAAGGGGACAGGGCCGGTGAAAAACTGTTTTTT. As protein: CASSQGDRAGEKLFF.

The chain recombines TRBV7-6 with TRBJ2-2; 8 bases fit TRBD2. CDR3 length: 16 residues. CDR1 and CDR2 (germline): SGHVS, FNYEAQ. J lost 5 bases, V lost 1 base, and 6 bases had no gene match. CDR3 nucleotides: TGTGCCAGCAGCTTAGGCCTTAGCGGGGTAACCGGGGAGCTGTTTTTT. Its translation is CASSLGLSGVTGELFF.